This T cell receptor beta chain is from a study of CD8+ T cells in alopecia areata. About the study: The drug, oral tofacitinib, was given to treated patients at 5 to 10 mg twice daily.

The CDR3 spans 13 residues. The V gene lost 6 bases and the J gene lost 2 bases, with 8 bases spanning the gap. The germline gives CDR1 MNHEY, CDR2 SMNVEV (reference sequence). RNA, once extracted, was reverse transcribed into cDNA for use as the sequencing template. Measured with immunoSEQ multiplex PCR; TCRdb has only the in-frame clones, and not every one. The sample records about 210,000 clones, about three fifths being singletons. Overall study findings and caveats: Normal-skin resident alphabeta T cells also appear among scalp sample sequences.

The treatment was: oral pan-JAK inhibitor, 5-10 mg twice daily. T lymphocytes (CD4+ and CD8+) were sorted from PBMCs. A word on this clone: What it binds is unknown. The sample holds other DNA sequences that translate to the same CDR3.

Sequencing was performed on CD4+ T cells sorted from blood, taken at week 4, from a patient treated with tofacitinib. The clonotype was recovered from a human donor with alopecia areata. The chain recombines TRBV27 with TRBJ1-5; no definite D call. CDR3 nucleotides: TGTGCCAGCAGACGGGGTGGCAATCAGCCCCAGCATTTT. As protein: CASRRGGNQPQHF.